The present TCR beta chain was sequenced within a study of control samples from healthy donors and cancer patients. TCRdb's copy holds only in-frame clones and misses some; the assay was immunoSEQ multiplex PCR. The sample consists of 150,000 or so clones, 85% to 95% of them appearing once. This clone was counted once. This receptor was taken from a man aged 45-60 years in good health. What was sequenced was blood.

The CDR3 spells CASSQELAGVDIQYF. CDR3 nucleotide sequence: TGTGCCAGCAGCCAAGAACTAGCGGGAGTCGATATTCAGTACTTC. This chain uses TRBV14 with TRBJ2-4; TRBD2 matches at 11 bases. This CDR3 is built from 15 residues. Germline CDR1 is SGHDN and CDR2 is FVKESK. J was trimmed by 10 bases and V by 0 bases; bases with no gene match: 5.